Presented here are 13 T cell receptor beta chains from one specimen sequenced in a study of CD8+CD57+ T cells in acquired aplastic anemia. For CDR3 and TCR beta VDJ profiling, genomic DNA was the template used. MiXCR, run by TCRdb on the reads, gives a single entry per CDR3 protein. Here the sample spans 300,000 or so distinct CDR3 sequences, approximately 56% being singletons. Sequencing was carried out using sorted CD4+, CD8+, or CD8+CD57+ T cells (not recorded which) from PBMCs. All receptors derive from a human donor with severe aplastic anemia or a healthy control (not recorded which).

This clonotype was recorded once. The chain couples TRBV19 to TRBJ2-7; the D gene is possibly TRBD1 (6 bases). Germline loops: CDR1 LNHDA, CDR2 SQIVND (reference sequence). This CDR3 comprises 15 residues. Trimming removed 6 bases at V and 5 bases at J, with 20 bases between. The CDR3 nucleotides read TGTGCCAGTAGGGATCCAGGGGCCGTCCGCGACGAGCAGTACTTC. Residues: CASRDPGAVRDEQYF.

J is TRBJ2-7 and V is TRBV20-1; D unresolved. Germline CDR1 DFQATT, CDR2 SNEGSKA (reference sequence). V was cut by 6 bases and J by 3 bases, with 12 bases left in between. This CDR3 is 12 amino acids long. CDR3 coding DNA: TGCAGTGCCGTTCTTGGTCTCTACGAGCAGTACTTC. It is translated as CSAVLGLYEQYF.

The chain employs TRBV2 and TRBJ2-3, with TRBD1 identical over 11 bases. V was clipped by 6 bases and J by 4 bases; unmatched bases: 3. CDR1 is SNHLY, CDR2 FYNNEI, per germline. This CDR3 has 14 residues. For the CDR3, the DNA is TGTGCCAGCAGCAAGGGACAGGGGGCAGATACGCAGTATTTT. This translates into CASSKGQGADTQYF.

CDR3 sequence (DNA): TGCAGCGTTGCGGCCCCACTACAGGGAGAGCAGTTCTTC. Protein product: CSVAAPLQGEQFF. The chain joins TRBV29-1 to TRBJ2-1; a weak D match, TRBD1 (6 bases). Germline lookup yields CDR1 SQVTM and CDR2 ANQGSEA. V lost 4 bases to trimming and J lost 10 bases, with 17 bases between them. This CDR3 contains 13 residues.

This chain uses TRBV10-3 with TRBJ2-3; D unresolved. This CDR3 contains 13 residues. Trimming took 2 bases from V and 6 from J, leaving 9 bases between them. Per the germline V gene, CDR1 is ENHRY and CDR2 is SYGVKD. CDR3 amino acids: CAISEPPGDTQYF. The CDR3 coding sequence is TGTGCCATCAGTGAGCCGCCCGGGGATACGCAGTATTTT.

The chain is built from TRBV7-2 and TRBJ1-2, with 9 bases lining up with TRBD1. J lost 4 bases, V lost 1 base, and 7 bases had no gene match. CDR3 length: 16 amino acids. CDR1 is SGHTA, CDR2 FQGNSA, per germline. The CDR3 sequence is CASSLVPTDRGYGYTF. As DNA, the CDR3 is TGTGCCAGCAGCTTAGTACCAACGGACAGGGGCTATGGCTACACCTTC.

The CDR3 DNA follows: TGTGCCAGCAGTACGGACAGAAACTCCTACGAGCAGTACTTC. Protein sequence: CASSTDRNSYEQYF. The chain uses TRBV7-9 and TRBJ2-7; TRBD1 might be the D (6 bases). Germline values: CDR1 SEHNR, CDR2 FQNEAQ (reference sequence). Trimming shortened V by 6 bases and J by 0 bases, and 12 bases separated the two germline ends. This CDR3 comprises 14 residues.

Of note for this clonotype: Since no conserved phenylalanine or tryptophan closes the CDR3, a read error is the likely cause. The V and J genes are TRBV29-1 and TRBJ1-3; D call uncertain. Trimming stripped 3 bases from V and 0 bases from J, with 6 bases between. The germline CDR1 and CDR2 sequences are SQVTM and ANQGSEA. The CDR3 extends over 13 amino acids. The CDR3 loop is CSVEGYSGNTIYY. In DNA, the CDR3 is TGCAGCGTTGAGGGTTACTCTGGAAACACCATATATTAT.

This rearrangement joins TRBV7-2 to TRBJ2-7; 10 bases match TRBD2. CDR3 length equals 15 residues. The V segment lost 3 bases and the J segment 4 bases; nucleotides outside the gene matches: 6. CDR1 and CDR2 from the germline V gene are SGHTA and FQGNSA. The DNA for the CDR3 is TGTGCCAGCAGCTTCAGAGCGGGGGGGCCTTACGAGCAGTACTTC. Its protein product is CASSFRAGGPYEQYF.

The chain combines TRBV7-9 with TRBJ1-2; a weak D match, TRBD1 (6 bases). The CDR3 runs to 13 residues. Germline V CDR1 and CDR2: SEHNR, FQNEAQ (reference sequence). Trimming took off 5 bases at V and 4 bases at J, with 11 bases between the two ends. In DNA form, the CDR3 reads TGTGCCAGCAGCCCGGACAGCCTCTATGGCTACACCTTC. Translating it yields CASSPDSLYGYTF.

In its sample, this clonotype was seen a few times. The chain has TRBV5-6 and TRBJ2-7; D is undetermined. V lost 0 bases and J lost 3, with 7 bases in between. Germline values: CDR1 SGHDT, CDR2 YYEEEE. CDR3 length: 13 residues. CDR3 sequence: CASSLGVYYEQYF. The CDR3, as DNA: TGTGCCAGCAGCTTGGGAGTATACTACGAGCAGTACTTC.

This rearrangement joins TRBV4-3 to TRBJ1-2; D possibly corresponds to TRBD1 (6 bases). The CDR3 is 14 amino acids. Germline V lookup: CDR1 LGHNA, CDR2 YSLEER. V lost 3 bases to trimming and J lost 5 bases, with 13 bases between them. CDR3 amino acids: CASSHSGAGYGYTF. As DNA, the CDR3 is TGCGCCAGCAGCCACTCAGGGGCTGGGTATGGCTACACCTTC.

Only a few counts were recorded for this clonotype. This clone may be a read error of a much larger clone one base away. CDR3 sequence reads: CASRRWGTGTTTEAFF. The CDR3 DNA is TGTGCCAGCAGGAGGTGGGGTACAGGGACGACCACTGAAGCTTTCTTT. The rearrangement links TRBV6-6 to TRBJ1-1; tentatively, D is TRBD1 (6 bases). V was cut by 6 bases and J by 4 bases, with 21 bases left in between. CDR3 length equals 16 residues. Germline assignment: CDR1 MNHNY and CDR2 SVGAGI (reference sequence).